This T cell receptor beta chain was captured in a study of cytomegalovirus exposure and HLA in healthy donors. The study's findings and limits: Reports state that TCR beta sequences accurately predicted most subjects' HLA-A and HLA-B alleles. Analyzed later, association rates of TCRs varied across HLA loci, with DRB1 most and HLA-C fewest.

A multiplex PCR was run with 60 Vbeta primers and 13 Jbeta primers. As processed by the authors: Tens of millions of unique TCR beta chains, 9.5 million to 14 million shared, were counted in a later analysis. Repertoires were generated with immunoSEQ multiplex PCR, while TCRdb's copy carries only in-frame clones and drops some. The V and J calls and the clone size are those of that table, but D and trimming were determined from the DNA. The sample totals around 75,000 clones. Germline-derived CDR1 and CDR2 are MNHEY and SVGAGI. The ends were cut back, 0 bases at V and 2 bases at J, with 8 bases in the middle. There are 15 residues in the CDR3. Turning to this clone: What it binds is not known.

The sequence was obtained from a boy aged 10-17 years in good health and CMV-seronegative. The specimen sequenced was PBMCs. The V and J genes are TRBV6-5 and TRBJ1-3; D uncertain. In DNA, the CDR3 is TGTGCCAGCAGTTACTCCTGGCAGGCTGGAAACACCATATATTTT. It translates to CASSYSWQAGNTIYF.